These T cell receptor beta chains were read from a single sample in a study of blood T cells in healthy people across ages. TCRdb independently ran MiXCR on the 5' RACE reads; one entry per CDR3 protein. The repertoire holds 750,000 to 1,000,000 distinct CDR3 sequences, with almost 30% as singletons. The same data also contributed to another study, on T cells of mothers and their children.

Sample: blood. Receptor source: a woman between 35 and 50 years old in good health. Each CDR3 is given with its conserved first and last residue. D genes are given only for firm matches. The size of a clone is reported for some rows only, either as once, few or many, or as a class for expanded clones.

d_call	v_call	j_call	clone_size	cdr3_length	cdr3_nt	cdr3_aa
TRBD1	TRBV29-1	TRBJ2-7	many	12	TGCAGCGCTACCGGACAGGCCTACGAGCAGTACTTC	CSATGQAYEQYF
TRBD1	TRBV7-9	TRBJ2-5	few	16	TGTGCCAGCAGCTGGACCGGGACAGGGTTCCAAGAGACCCAGTACTTC	CASSWTGTGFQETQYF
NA	TRBV7-9	TRBJ1-2	NA	15	TGTGCCAGCAGCCTACTCGGCAGCGGTAACTATGGCTACACCTTC	CASSLLGSGNYGYTF
NA	TRBV7-2	TRBJ1-2	few	13	TGTGCCAGCAGCTTATTCCCTATGAAGGGCTACACCTTC	CASSLFPMKGYTF
TRBD2	TRBV5-1	TRBJ2-1	few	20	TGCGCCAGCAGCTTGGTAGAGGGACTAGCGGGGCTTCTCCCCTACAATGAGCAGTTCTTC	CASSLVEGLAGLLPYNEQFF
TRBD1	TRBV7-2	TRBJ2-7	many	16	TGTGCCAGCAGCTTAACAGGGACAGGGAATTACTACGAGCAGTACTTC	CASSLTGTGNYYEQYF
NA	TRBV9	TRBJ1-2	many	13	TGTGCCAGCAGCGCGTTGACGGGTGATGGCTACACCTTC	CASSALTGDGYTF
NA	TRBV7-6	TRBJ2-7	NA	16	TGTGCCAGCAGCTTAATCCCGGGGGAGCAATCCTACGAGCAGTACTTC	CASSLIPGEQSYEQYF
NA	TRBV6-2/TRBV6-3	TRBJ1-1	NA	14	TGTGCCAGCAGACCCGGGCAGGTGAACACTGAAGCTTTCTTT	CASRPGQVNTEAFF
NA	TRBV7-9	TRBJ1-1	few	10	TGTGCCAGCAGCTCGGCTGAAGCTTTCTTT	CASSSAEAFF
NA	TRBV12-3/TRBV12-4	TRBJ1-3	NA	11	TGTGCCAGCACCCCTGGAAACACCATATATTTT	CASTPGNTIYF
NA	TRBV3-1	TRBJ2-1	NA	19	TGTGCCAGCAGCCAAGATAGGGACAAACTGGGCCTCTACAGGAATGAGCAGTTCTTC	CASSQDRDKLGLYRNEQFF
NA	TRBV27	TRBJ1-2	many	14	TGTGCCAGCAGTTACGCCGGGACTGACTATGGCTACACCTTC	CASSYAGTDYGYTF
NA	TRBV15	TRBJ2-7	NA	15	TGTGCCGCCAGCAGAGTGCTAGGGCGTGGGAACGAGCAGTACTTC	CAASRVLGRGNEQYF
TRBD1	TRBV7-2	TRBJ2-6	many	16	TGTGCCAGCAGCCCTGACAGGGTCTCTGGGGCCAACGTCCTGACTTTC	CASSPDRVSGANVLTF
NA	TRBV7-2	TRBJ2-7	NA	14	TGTGCCAGCAGCCTGGAAGGACTGCGCGACGAGCAGTACTTC	CASSLEGLRDEQYF
TRBD2	TRBV7-9	TRBJ2-1	NA	15	TGTGCCAGCAGCTTCATAATAGCGGGGGGGAATGAGCAGTTCTTC	CASSFIIAGGNEQFF
NA	TRBV5-1	TRBJ2-1	many	11	TGCGCCAGCAGGGGGGAGACTGAGCAGTTCTTC	CASRGETEQFF
NA	TRBV6-6	TRBJ1-2	NA	15	TGTGCCAGCAGTTACGGTGGCGGAATTAACTATGGCTACACCTTC	CASSYGGGINYGYTF
TRBD2	TRBV7-9	TRBJ2-5	many	14	TGTGCCAGCAGGCCGACTAGCGGTGGGGAGACCCAGTACTTC	CASRPTSGGETQYF
NA	TRBV11-2	TRBJ1-2	many	14	TGTGCCAGCAGCCCAGATGCAGGGAACTATGGCTACACCTTC	CASSPDAGNYGYTF
NA	TRBV7-3	TRBJ2-7	few	14	TGTGCCAGCAGCGTCTCCGGGACGGCATACGAGCAGTACTTC	CASSVSGTAYEQYF
TRBD1	TRBV28	TRBJ1-5	NA	14	TGTGCCAGCAGTTCTCGGGACAGGTATCAGCCCCAGCATTTT	CASSSRDRYQPQHF
NA	TRBV7-9	TRBJ2-1	many	14	TGTGCCAGCAGCTTAATGACGGGGGTCAATGAGCAGTTCTTC	CASSLMTGVNEQFF
NA	TRBV30	TRBJ2-7	NA	12	TGTGCCTGGAGTGAGGGGCTCTACGAGCAGTACTTC	CAWSEGLYEQYF
NA	TRBV18	TRBJ2-5	NA	17	TGTGCCAGCTCACCAAGTATCGGTGTACAGTCAACCTATGAGCAGTACTTC	CASSPSIGVQSTYEQYF
TRBD1	TRBV19	TRBJ2-1	few	15	TGTGCCAGTAGTATCGGGACAGGGGAATACAATGAGCAGTTCTTC	CASSIGTGEYNEQFF
TRBD1	TRBV3-1	TRBJ1-1	NA	15	TGTGCCAGCAGCCTTCGGACAGGGTGGAACACTGAAGCTTTCTTT	CASSLRTGWNTEAFF
NA	TRBV11-1	TRBJ2-3	NA	15	TGTGCCAGCAGCTTAGACCGACGAGGGTCAGATACGCAGTATTTT	CASSLDRRGSDTQYF
NA	TRBV14	TRBJ1-1	NA	15	TGTGCCAGCAGCCATCTCTCCGGGACGAACGCTGAAGCTTTCTTT	CASSHLSGTNAEAFF
NA	TRBV12-3/TRBV12-4	TRBJ2-3	NA	15	TGTGCCAGCAGTCTGCTAGGCAGGGGCACAGATGCGCAGTATTTT	CASSLLGRGTDAQYF
NA	TRBV5-1	TRBJ2-1	few	15	TGCGCCAGCAGCGAGGGGGGATCGGGCCGCAATGAGCAGTTCTTC	CASSEGGSGRNEQFF
TRBD1	TRBV5-1	TRBJ2-1	few	15	TGCGCCAGCAGCTTGGCTCAGGGGGCTTGGAATGAGCAGTTCTTC	CASSLAQGAWNEQFF
TRBD2	TRBV9	TRBJ2-7	NA	14	TGTGCCAGCAGCGTAAAGGCTAGCGGATACGAGCAGTACTTC	CASSVKASGYEQYF
NA	TRBV7-2	TRBJ2-3	few	16	TGTGCCAGCAGCTTAGGGGGGAAGGGGCGCACAGATACGCAGTATTTT	CASSLGGKGRTDTQYF
NA	TRBV19	TRBJ2-2	NA	14	TGTGCCAGTAGTACTCAGGAGGGGCGGGGGGAGCTGTTTTTT	CASSTQEGRGELFF
TRBD1	TRBV18	TRBJ1-1	NA	14	TGTGCCAGCTCACCTCTAGGGGGCTTTCTTGAAGCTTTCTTT	CASSPLGGFLEAFF
TRBD1	TRBV27	TRBJ1-2	NA	15	TGTGCCAGCAGCACCCGGGACAGGGCCTCTTATGGCTACACCTTC	CASSTRDRASYGYTF
NA	TRBV5-1	TRBJ2-1	NA	15	TGCGCCAGCAGCCCCGGAGGGCCTCCCCGCAATGGGCAGTTCTTC	CASSPGGPPRNGQFF
NA	TRBV7-2	TRBJ1-5	NA	13	TGTGCCAGCCAAAAAGGGAGCAATCAGCCCCAGCATTTT	CASQKGSNQPQHF
NA	TRBV7-6	TRBJ1-4	NA	18	TGTGCCAGCAGCTTAGCTTCGGCAATCGGTGCAACTAATGAAAAACTGTTTTTT	CASSLASAIGATNEKLFF
NA	TRBV5-1	TRBJ2-7	NA	12	TGCGCCAGCAGCTTGATCCAGGACGAGCAGTACTTC	CASSLIQDEQYF
NA	TRBV5-1	TRBJ2-1	NA	16	TGCGCCAGCAGCTTGGCCGGTAGCTACTCCTACAATGAGCAGTTCTTC	CASSLAGSYSYNEQFF
TRBD2	TRBV7-3	TRBJ2-1	once	14	TGTGCCAGCGGATCGGGACTAGCCCGCGGCGAGCAGTTCTTC	CASGSGLARGEQFF
NA	TRBV6-1	TRBJ2-3	NA	14	TGTGCCAGCAGTGAAATACGGGGCCCAGATACGCAGTATTTT	CASSEIRGPDTQYF
NA	TRBV7-3	TRBJ2-1	few	16	TGTGCCAGCACCCCGTGGGGGGGCGTGTCCTACAATGAGCAGTTCTTC	CASTPWGGVSYNEQFF
NA	TRBV18	TRBJ2-1	NA	12	TGTGCCGGCTCACCCGGGACACGTGAGCAGTTCTTC	CAGSPGTREQFF
TRBD1	TRBV5-1	TRBJ1-6	many	13	TGCGCCAGCAGGCGGGACAGCAATTCACCCCTCCACTTT	CASRRDSNSPLHF
TRBD1	TRBV7-9	TRBJ1-4	NA	15	TGTGCCAGCAGCGAGTCAAGGACAGGGGGTGAAAAACTGTTTTTT	CASSESRTGGEKLFF
NA	TRBV29-1	TRBJ2-5	NA	13	TGCAGCGTTGAGTTTTCACAGGCAAGGACCCAGTACTTC	CSVEFSQARTQYF
NA	TRBV9	TRBJ2-1	many	16	TGTGCCAGCAGCGTAGCTGAGTGGAATTCCTACAATGAGCAGTTCTTC	CASSVAEWNSYNEQFF
TRBD2	TRBV20-1	TRBJ2-5	many	14	TGCAGTCCCCACGCTAGCGGGAGACAAGAGACCCAGTACTTC	CSPHASGRQETQYF
NA	TRBV2	TRBJ1-2	NA	15	TGTGCCAGCAGTGAACGAAGAGGGGAATACTATGGCTACACCTTC	CASSERRGEYYGYTF